This T cell receptor (beta chain) emerged from a study of regulatory T cells in long-lasting Graves disease. The CDR3 is 16 amino acids. Germline lookup yields CDR1 LNHNV and CDR2 YYDKDF (reference sequence). Trimming cost V 4 bases and J 0 bases, with 16 bases left between them. This clonotype was counted a few times. Its antigen is unknown. iRepertoire HTBI primers and Arm-PCR of CDR3 regions built TCR beta libraries. TCRdb independently ran MiXCR on the multiplex PCR reads; one entry per CDR3 protein. The data show roughly 400,000 distinct CDR3 sequences, with more than 20% seen just once and 20% to 25% held by the top ten. The sample's time point: persistent/refractory GD, antithyroid drugs over 5 years with positive TRAb. The authors made the TCR library using RNA they extracted from PBMCs. Patients were from an endocrinology department in Xi'an, China. With EDTA tubes as the receptacles, about 9 milliliters of peripheral blood were drawn.

Findings and caveats of the study: Accuracy might have suffered from few samples. Favoring TRBV28, TRBJ1-2 and TRBJ2-5 was a feature seen in persistent disease.

The sample here was peripheral blood mononuclear cells (PBMCs), taken when the disease was refractory, from a patient treated with antithyroid drugs. The rearrangement uses TRBV15 and TRBJ2-7; D is undetermined. This receptor was taken from a female donor with Graves disease. DNA for the CDR3: TGTGCCACCAGCAAAGCCCGTACGGCCTTCTCCTACGAGCAGTACTTC. Translating gives CATSKARTAFSYEQYF.